Listed here are 15 T cell receptor beta chains from one sample, sequenced in a study of Tregs in tolerant kidney transplant recipients. The antigens of these receptors remain unknown. Method: immunoSEQ multiplex PCR; TCRdb's copy keeps in-frame clones and lacks some. The data contain around 1,800 clones, about half of them singletons. Sequencing was done on a sample of Tregs from blood cultured with allogeneic cells. The receptors were gathered from a human donor in good health.

This clone was recorded only once. The genes are TRBV4-1 and TRBJ1-5; TRBD1 matches 10 bases. Germline loops: CDR1 MGHRA, CDR2 YSYEKL. V shed 0 bases, J shed 7 bases, and the junction held 6 bases outside the gene matches. The CDR3 has 16 amino acids. The DNA of the CDR3 is TGCGCCAGCAGCCAAGAAGGGGACAGGGGAGACCAGCCCCAGCATTTT. Amino acid sequence: CASSQEGDRGDQPQHF.

The rearrangement links TRBV6-1 to TRBJ2-5; 7 positions match TRBD2. CDR3 length equals 13 residues. Per the germline V gene, CDR1 is MNHNS and CDR2 is SASEGT. V trimming: 7 bases; J trimming: 2 bases; junction bases outside the gene matches: 4. This chain's CDR3 is CASNRGGQETQYF. DNA of the CDR3: TGTGCCAGCAATCGCGGGGGACAAGAGACCCAGTACTTC.

This clone was counted a single time. With a much larger clone just one base away, this may be a read error. V usage is TRBV4-2 and J usage is TRBJ2-2; D unresolved. CDR1 and CDR2 (germline): LGHNA, YNFKEQ. The CDR3 is 14 amino acids. V gave up 0 bases and J gave up 6 bases, with 8 bases separating them. CDR3 nucleotide sequence: TGTGCCAGCAGCCAAGACACCTTCCCCGGGGAGCTGTTTTTT. The encoded protein is CASSQDTFPGELFF.

The chain employs TRBV27 and TRBJ1-6; D possibly corresponds to TRBD1 (6 bases). Germline assignment: CDR1 MNHEY and CDR2 SMNVEV (reference sequence). V was trimmed by 5 bases and J by 11 bases, leaving 16 bases between them. This CDR3 comprises 14 residues. The CDR3 region has the DNA TGTGCCAGCAGTACAGACAGGCTCGGTGCACCCCTCCACTTT. This sequence encodes CASSTDRLGAPLHF.

This clone was counted only a few times. The chain recombines TRBV5-4 with TRBJ1-1; a weak D match, TRBD1 (5 bases). This CDR3 is 15 amino acids long. The V end was cut by 2 bases, the J end by 2 bases, with 13 bases between. Germline V gives CDR1 SGHNT, CDR2 YYREEE (reference sequence). In DNA form, the CDR3 reads TGTGCCAGCAGCTTCGATTTAAGGGGTAACACTGAAGCTTTCTTT. Translated: CASSFDLRGNTEAFF.

This clone was seen more than once but under ten times. This chain uses TRBV5-1 with TRBJ1-5; D is unclear. This CDR3 contains 15 residues. With 0 bases removed from V and 0 bases from J, the gap between germline ends came to 7 bases. Looked up from germline, CDR1 is SGHRS and CDR2 is YFSETQ. The CDR3 protein is CASSLEGNSNQPQHF. The CDR3 bases are TGCGCCAGCAGCTTGGAAGGGAATAGCAATCAGCCCCAGCATTTT. The complete variable domain, with remaining parts taken from reference TRBV5-1 and TRBJ1-5, reads KAGVTQTPRYLIKTRGQQVTLSCSPISGHRSVSWYQQTPGQGLQFLFEYFSETQRNKGNFPGRFSGRQFSNSRSEMNVSTLELGDSALYLCASSLEGNSNQPQHFGDGTRLSIL.

The chain employs TRBV10-2 and TRBJ1-5; 7 bases align to TRBD1. The CDR3 covers 16 residues. Germline CDR1 is WSHSY and CDR2 is SAAADI. Losses at the gene ends were 5 bases for V and 0 bases for J; bases not matched to a gene: 7. The CDR3, as DNA: TGCGCCAGCAGTCCCCGGACAGGTGGTAGCAATCAGCCCCAGCATTTT. Protein: CASSPRTGGSNQPQHF.

In the case of this clone: The likely explanation is a read error, given a far larger clone one base away. This chain connects TRBV29-1 to TRBJ1-2, with D uncertain. Germline-derived CDR1 and CDR2 are SQVTM and ANQGSEA. The CDR3 runs to 11 residues. The V end was cut by 6 bases, the J end by 6 bases, with 11 bases between. CDR3 sequence reads: CSVKSGNGYTF. DNA for the CDR3: TGCAGCGTCAAGAGTGGGAATGGCTACACCTTC.

The V and J genes are TRBV7-8 and TRBJ2-2; a possible D gene is TRBD2 (6 bases). The CDR3 runs 16 residues. The germline V gene has CDR1 SGHVS and CDR2 FQNEAQ. Trimming stripped 5 bases from V and 0 bases from J, with 13 bases between. The CDR3 nucleotides read TGTGCCAGCAGCCTCTCTAGCGTACCGAACACCGGGGAGCTGTTTTTT. It is translated as CASSLSSVPNTGELFF.

This clone is judged medium-sized. J is TRBJ2-3 and V is TRBV7-8; TRBD1 is a possible D gene (5 bases). In germline, CDR1 is SGHVS, CDR2 FQNEAQ. This CDR3 is 14 amino acids long. Trimming left V 5 bases short and J 1 base short, with 10 bases between. CDR3 protein: CASSPGRGTDTQYF. As DNA, the CDR3 is TGTGCCAGCAGCCCAGGGCGTGGCACAGATACGCAGTATTTT.

This clone counts as medium-sized. The genes are TRBV28 and TRBJ1-2; D possibly corresponds to TRBD1 (5 bases). Looked up from germline, CDR1 is MDHEN and CDR2 is SYDVKM. The CDR3 extends over 11 amino acids. V was trimmed by 8 bases and J by 7 bases, leaving 11 bases between them. This chain's CDR3 is CASLQGTGYTF. Written as DNA, the CDR3 is TGTGCCAGCCTCCAGGGTACTGGCTACACCTTC.

CDR3 DNA sequence: TGTGCCAGCAGTGAACTGCTCAGGCGAAGTCCGCCCCAGCATTTT. Amino acid sequence: CASSELLRRSPPQHF. This chain links TRBV6-1 with TRBJ1-5; no definite D call. Per germline, CDR1 MNHNS and CDR2 SASEGT. The CDR3 has 15 residues. Trimming shortened V by 2 bases and J by 9 bases, and 17 bases separated the two germline ends.

This clone rates as medium-sized. This sequence joins TRBV4-3 and TRBJ1-1, with 7 bases lining up with TRBD1. V dropped 5 bases and J dropped 0; count of bases not matched to a gene: 6. CDR1 LGHNA and CDR2 YSLEER come from the germline V gene. CDR3 length equals 15 residues. Here the CDR3 reads CASSFRQGLNTEAFF. The CDR3 DNA reads as TGCGCCAGCAGCTTTCGACAGGGCTTGAACACTGAAGCTTTCTTT.

This clone is medium-sized (0.01 to 0.1%) within its sample. CDR3 region: CASREGQGPNTEAFF. The DNA of the CDR3 is TGTGCCAGCAGAGAAGGACAGGGACCGAACACTGAAGCTTTCTTT. The chain uses TRBV25-1 and TRBJ1-1, with 8 nucleotides matching TRBD1. V shed 6 bases and J 1 base; nucleotides not matched to a gene: 7. The CDR3 spans 15 residues. Germline CDR1 is MGHDK and CDR2 is SYGVNS.

This clone was found a few times. This chain uses TRBV6-5 with TRBJ2-3; D might be TRBD2 (5 bases). V was cut by 5 bases and J by 8 bases, with 17 bases left in between. The CDR3 is made up of 14 amino acids. Germline CDR1 reads MNHEY; CDR2 reads SVGAGI. CDR3 amino acids: CASSRDLTRGTQYF. The CDR3 DNA sequence: TGTGCCAGCAGTCGCGATCTAACTCGGGGTACGCAGTATTTT.